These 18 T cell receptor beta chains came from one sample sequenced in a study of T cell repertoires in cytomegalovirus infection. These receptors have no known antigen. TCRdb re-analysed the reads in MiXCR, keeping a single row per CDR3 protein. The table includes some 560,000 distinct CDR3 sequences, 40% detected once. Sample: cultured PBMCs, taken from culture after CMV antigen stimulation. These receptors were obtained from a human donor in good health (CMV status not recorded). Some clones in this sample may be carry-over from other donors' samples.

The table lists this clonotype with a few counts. CDR3 in amino acids: CATWDSNYEQYF. In DNA, the CDR3 is TGTGCCACCTGGGACAGTAACTACGAGCAGTACTTC. The genes are TRBV7-8 and TRBJ2-7, with 7 bases that match TRBD1. V shed 10 bases and J 3 bases; nucleotides not matched to a gene: 6. Germline CDR1 is SGHVS and CDR2 is FQNEAQ. The CDR3 extends over 12 amino acids.

The CDR3 loop reads CASTASGSTDTQYF. The CDR3 bases are TGTGCCAGCACCGCTAGCGGTAGCACAGATACGCAGTATTTT. The chain joins TRBV28 to TRBJ2-3; TRBD2 matches at 7 bases. In germline, CDR1 is MDHEN, CDR2 SYDVKM. The junction had 4 bases not matched to a gene; V was cut back by 7 bases and J by 0 bases. The CDR3 covers 14 residues. Full variable domain (rest looked up from reference TRBV28 and TRBJ2-3): DVKVTQSSRYLVKRTGEKVFLECVQDMDHENMFWYRQDPGLGLRLIYFSYDVKMKEKGDIPEGYSVSREKKERFSLILESASTNQTSMYLCASTASGSTDTQYFGPGTRLTVL.

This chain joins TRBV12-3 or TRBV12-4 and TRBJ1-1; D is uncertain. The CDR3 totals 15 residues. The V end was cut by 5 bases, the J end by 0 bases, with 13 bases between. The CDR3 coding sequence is TGTGCCAGCAGTCCAAATTGGGGTTTGAACACTGAAGCTTTCTTT. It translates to CASSPNWGLNTEAFF.

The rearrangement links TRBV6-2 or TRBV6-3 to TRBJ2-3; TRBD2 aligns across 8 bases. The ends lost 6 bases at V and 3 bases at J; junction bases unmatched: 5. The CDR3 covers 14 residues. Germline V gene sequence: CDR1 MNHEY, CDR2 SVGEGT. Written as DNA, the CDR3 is TGTGCCAGCAGGGCTAGCGGGCTGACAGATACGCAGTATTTT. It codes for CASRASGLTDTQYF.

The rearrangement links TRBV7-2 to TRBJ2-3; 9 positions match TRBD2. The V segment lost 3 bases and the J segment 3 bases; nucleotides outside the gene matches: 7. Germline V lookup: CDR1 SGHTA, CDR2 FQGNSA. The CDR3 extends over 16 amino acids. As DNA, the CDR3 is TGTGCCAGCAGCTTTCAGCGGGGGGTTGGTACAGATACGCAGTATTTT. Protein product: CASSFQRGVGTDTQYF.

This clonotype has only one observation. The CDR3 DNA reads as TGTGCTAGTGGTTTGGTAGCGAGAGATACGCAGTATTTT. Translation gives CASGLVARDTQYF. The J gene is TRBJ2-3, the V gene TRBV12-5; D is unresolved. Germline V gene data show CDR1 as LGHNT and CDR2 as FRNRAP. V lost 0 bases and J lost 5, with 6 bases in between. CDR3 length: 13 amino acids.

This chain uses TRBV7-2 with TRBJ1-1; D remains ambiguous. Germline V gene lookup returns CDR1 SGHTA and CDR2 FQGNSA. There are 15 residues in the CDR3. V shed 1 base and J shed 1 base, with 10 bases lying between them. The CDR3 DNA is TGTGCCAGCAGCTTAGTAGGAGACACGAACACTGAAGCTTTCTTT. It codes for CASSLVGDTNTEAFF.

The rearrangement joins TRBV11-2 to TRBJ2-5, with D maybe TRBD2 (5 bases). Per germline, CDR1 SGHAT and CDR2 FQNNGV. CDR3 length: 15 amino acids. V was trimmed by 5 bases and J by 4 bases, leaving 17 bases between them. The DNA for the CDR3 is TGTGCCAGCAGCACCTATCTCTTGGGGAGAGAGACCCAGTACTTC. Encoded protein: CASSTYLLGRETQYF.

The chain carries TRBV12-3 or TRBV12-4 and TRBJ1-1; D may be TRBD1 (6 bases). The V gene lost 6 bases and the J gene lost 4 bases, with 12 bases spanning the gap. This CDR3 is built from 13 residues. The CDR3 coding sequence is TGTGCCAGCAGACCCGGGACATCCACTGAAGCTTTCTTT. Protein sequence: CASRPGTSTEAFF.

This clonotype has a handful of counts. CDR3 nucleotide sequence: TGTGCCAGCAGCTCCCCCCTAGGGCTGGGAGAGACCCAGTACTTC. Residues: CASSSPLGLGETQYF. This chain connects TRBV7-2 to TRBJ2-5; D unclear. Germline V gene lookup returns CDR1 SGHTA and CDR2 FQGNSA. This CDR3 contains 15 residues. V was pared by 4 bases and J by 4 bases, with 16 bases between.

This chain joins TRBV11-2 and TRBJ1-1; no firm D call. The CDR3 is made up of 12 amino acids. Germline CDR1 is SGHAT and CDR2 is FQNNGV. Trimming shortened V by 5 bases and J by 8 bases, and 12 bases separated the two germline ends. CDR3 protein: CASSQEVLEAFF. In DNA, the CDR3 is TGTGCCAGCAGCCAAGAGGTGCTAGAAGCTTTCTTT.

CDR3 sequence (DNA): TGCGCCAGCAGGCGCGAGGATCTTAACGCTGAAGCTTTCTTT. This translates into CASRREDLNAEAFF. The chain recombines TRBV5-1 with TRBJ1-1; D not certain. The CDR3 contains 14 residues. V lost 5 bases and J lost 6, with 17 bases in between. CDR1 and CDR2 (germline): SGHRS, YFSETQ.

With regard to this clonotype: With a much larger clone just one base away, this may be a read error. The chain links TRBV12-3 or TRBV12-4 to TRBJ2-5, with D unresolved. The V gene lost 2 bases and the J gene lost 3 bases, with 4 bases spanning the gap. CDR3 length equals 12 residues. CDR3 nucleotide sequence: TGTGCCAGCAGTTTAAACGAAGAGACCCAGTACTTC. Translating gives CASSLNEETQYF.

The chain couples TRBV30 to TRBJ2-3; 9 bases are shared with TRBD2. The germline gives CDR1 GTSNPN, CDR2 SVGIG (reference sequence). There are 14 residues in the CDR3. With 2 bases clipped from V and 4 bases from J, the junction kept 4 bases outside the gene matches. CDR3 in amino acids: CAWSSGLAPDTQYF. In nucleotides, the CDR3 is TGTGCCTGGAGTTCGGGACTAGCTCCAGATACGCAGTATTTT.

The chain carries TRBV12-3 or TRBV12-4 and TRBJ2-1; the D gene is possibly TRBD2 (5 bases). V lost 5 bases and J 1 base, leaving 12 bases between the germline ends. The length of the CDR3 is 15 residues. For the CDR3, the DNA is TGTGCCAGCAGTGAATTAGCGATATCCTACAATGAGCAGTTCTTC. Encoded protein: CASSELAISYNEQFF.

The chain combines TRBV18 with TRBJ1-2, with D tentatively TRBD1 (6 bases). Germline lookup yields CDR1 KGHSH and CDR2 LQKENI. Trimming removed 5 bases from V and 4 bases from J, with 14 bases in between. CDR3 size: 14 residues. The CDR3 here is CASSELQGPYGYTF. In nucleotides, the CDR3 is TGTGCCAGCTCAGAACTACAGGGCCCCTATGGCTACACCTTC.

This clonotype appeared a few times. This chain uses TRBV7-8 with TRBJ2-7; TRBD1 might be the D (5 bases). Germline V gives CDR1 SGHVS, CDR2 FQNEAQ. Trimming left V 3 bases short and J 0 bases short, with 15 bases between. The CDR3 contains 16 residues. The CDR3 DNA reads TGTGCCAGCAGCTTCCCGAACAGGATTATCTCCTACGAGCAGTACTTC. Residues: CASSFPNRIISYEQYF.

CDR3 loop: CASSIESVGISYNEQFF. In DNA form, the CDR3 reads TGCGCCAGCAGCATAGAATCAGTTGGGATCTCCTACAATGAGCAGTTCTTC. This chain joins TRBV5-1 and TRBJ2-1; D unresolved. Germline V gene sequence: CDR1 SGHRS, CDR2 YFSETQ. Trimming cost V 4 bases and J 0 bases, with 17 bases left between them. There are 17 residues in the CDR3.